This paragraph covers one T cell receptor beta chain sequence. Its antigen is as yet unknown. TCRdb used MiXCR to reprocess the 5' RACE reads, holding one entry per CDR3 protein. In the table there are fewer than 250,000 distinct CDR3 sequences, 8% to 11% of which are singletons. Trimming took 0 bases from V and 2 from J, leaving 11 bases between them. Germline V lookup: CDR1 MNHEY, CDR2 SVGAGI. CDR3 length equals 16 residues. These data come from a study of CD8 T cells in ankylosing spondylitis. General observations from the study: Made up of eight highly homologous variants, a TCR beta motif appeared characteristic of ankylosing spondylitis blood. Enrichment of disease-linked clones was reportedly significant in matched ankylosing spondylitis synovial fluid.

Specimen: blood, either unsorted or a sorted T cell fraction (not recorded which). The clonotype comes from a male donor with ankylosing spondylitis or in good health (not recorded which). The rearrangement joins TRBV6-5 to TRBJ2-1; D is perhaps TRBD1 (6 bases). The CDR3 region is CASSYSRGFTYNEQFF. CDR3 sequence (DNA): TGTGCCAGCAGTTACTCGAGGGGGTTCACCTACAATGAGCAGTTCTTC.